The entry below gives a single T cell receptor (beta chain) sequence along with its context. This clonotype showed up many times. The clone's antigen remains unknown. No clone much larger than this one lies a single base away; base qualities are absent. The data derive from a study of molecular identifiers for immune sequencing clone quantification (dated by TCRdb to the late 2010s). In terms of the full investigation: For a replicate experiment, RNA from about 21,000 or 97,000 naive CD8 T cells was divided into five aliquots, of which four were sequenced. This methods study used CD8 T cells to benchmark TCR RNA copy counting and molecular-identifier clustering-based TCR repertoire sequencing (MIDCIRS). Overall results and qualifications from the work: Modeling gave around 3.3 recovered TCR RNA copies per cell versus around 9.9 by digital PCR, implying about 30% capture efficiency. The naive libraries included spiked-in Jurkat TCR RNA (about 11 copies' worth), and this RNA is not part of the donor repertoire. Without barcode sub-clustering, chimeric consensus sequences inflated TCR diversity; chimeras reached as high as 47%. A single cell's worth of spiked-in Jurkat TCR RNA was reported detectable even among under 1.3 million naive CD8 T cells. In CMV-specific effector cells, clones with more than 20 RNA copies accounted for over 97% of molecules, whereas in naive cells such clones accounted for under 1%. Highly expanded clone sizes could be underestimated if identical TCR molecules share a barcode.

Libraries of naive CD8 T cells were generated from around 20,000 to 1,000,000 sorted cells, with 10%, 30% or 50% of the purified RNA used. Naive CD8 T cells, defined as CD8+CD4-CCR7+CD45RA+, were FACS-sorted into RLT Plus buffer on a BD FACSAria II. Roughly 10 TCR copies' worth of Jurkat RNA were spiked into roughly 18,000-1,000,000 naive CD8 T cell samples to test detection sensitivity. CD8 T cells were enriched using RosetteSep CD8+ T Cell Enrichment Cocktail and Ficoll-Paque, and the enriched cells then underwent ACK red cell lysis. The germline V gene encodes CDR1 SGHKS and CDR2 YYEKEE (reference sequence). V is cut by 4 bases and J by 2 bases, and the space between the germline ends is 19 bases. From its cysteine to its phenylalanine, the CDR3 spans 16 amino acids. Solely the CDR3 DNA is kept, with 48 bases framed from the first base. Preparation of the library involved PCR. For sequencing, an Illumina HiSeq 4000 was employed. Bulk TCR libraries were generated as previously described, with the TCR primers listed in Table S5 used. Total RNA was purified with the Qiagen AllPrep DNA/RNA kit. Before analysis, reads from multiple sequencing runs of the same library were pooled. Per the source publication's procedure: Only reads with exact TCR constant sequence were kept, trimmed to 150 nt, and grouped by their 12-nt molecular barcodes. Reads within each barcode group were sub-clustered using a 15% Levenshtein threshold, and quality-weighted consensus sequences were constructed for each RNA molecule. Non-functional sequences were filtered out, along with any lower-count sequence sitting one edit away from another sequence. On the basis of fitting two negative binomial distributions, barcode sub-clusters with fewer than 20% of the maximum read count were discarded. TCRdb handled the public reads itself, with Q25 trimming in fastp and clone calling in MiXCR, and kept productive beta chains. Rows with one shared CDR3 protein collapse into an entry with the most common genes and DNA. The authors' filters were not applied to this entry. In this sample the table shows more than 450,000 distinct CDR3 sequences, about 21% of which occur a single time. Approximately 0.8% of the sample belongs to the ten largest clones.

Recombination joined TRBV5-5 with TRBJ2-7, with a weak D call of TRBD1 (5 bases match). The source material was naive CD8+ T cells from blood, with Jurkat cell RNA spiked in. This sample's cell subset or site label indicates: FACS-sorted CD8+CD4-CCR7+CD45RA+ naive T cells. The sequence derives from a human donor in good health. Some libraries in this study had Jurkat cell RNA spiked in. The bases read TGTGCCAGCAGCCTAGGGGAAAGCCAGGGCCCCTACGAGCAGTACTTC. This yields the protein CASSLGESQGPYEQYF.